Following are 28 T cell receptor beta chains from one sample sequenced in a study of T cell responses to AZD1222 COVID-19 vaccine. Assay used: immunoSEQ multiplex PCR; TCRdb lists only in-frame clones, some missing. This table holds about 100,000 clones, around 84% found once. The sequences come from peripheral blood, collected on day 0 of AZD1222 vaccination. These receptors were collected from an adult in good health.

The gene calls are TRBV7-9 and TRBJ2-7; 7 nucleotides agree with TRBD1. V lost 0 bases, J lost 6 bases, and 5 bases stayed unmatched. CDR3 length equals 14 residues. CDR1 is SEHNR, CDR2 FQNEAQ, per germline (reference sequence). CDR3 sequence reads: CASSLADRLAEQYF. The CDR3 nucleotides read TGTGCCAGCAGCTTAGCGGACAGGCTGGCCGAGCAGTACTTC.

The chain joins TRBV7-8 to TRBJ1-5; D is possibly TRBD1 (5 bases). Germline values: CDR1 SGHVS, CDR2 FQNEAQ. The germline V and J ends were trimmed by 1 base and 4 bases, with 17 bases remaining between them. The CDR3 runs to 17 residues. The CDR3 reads CASSLGDVGYGNQPQHF. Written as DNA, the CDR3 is TGTGCCAGCAGCTTAGGGGACGTAGGGTATGGGAATCAGCCCCAGCATTTT.

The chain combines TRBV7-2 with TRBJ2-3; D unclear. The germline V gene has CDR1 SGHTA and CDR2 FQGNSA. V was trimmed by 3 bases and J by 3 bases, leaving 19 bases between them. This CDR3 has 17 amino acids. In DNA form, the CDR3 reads TGTGCCAGCAGCTTCGCCGCCCGTACTTGGGGAACAGATACGCAGTATTTT. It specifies CASSFAARTWGTDTQYF.

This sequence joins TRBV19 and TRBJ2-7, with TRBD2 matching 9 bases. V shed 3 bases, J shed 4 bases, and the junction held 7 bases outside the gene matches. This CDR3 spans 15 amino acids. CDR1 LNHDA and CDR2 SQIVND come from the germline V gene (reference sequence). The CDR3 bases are TGTGCCAGTAGTATGTCGCTAGCGGGACAGTACGAGCAGTACTTC. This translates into CASSMSLAGQYEQYF.

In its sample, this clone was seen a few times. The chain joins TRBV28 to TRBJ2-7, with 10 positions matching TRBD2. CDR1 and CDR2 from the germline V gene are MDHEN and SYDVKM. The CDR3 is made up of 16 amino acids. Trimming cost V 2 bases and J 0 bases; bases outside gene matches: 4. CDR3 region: CASSLRLAGASYEQYF. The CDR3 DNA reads TGTGCCAGCAGTTTACGGCTAGCGGGGGCCTCCTACGAGCAGTACTTC.

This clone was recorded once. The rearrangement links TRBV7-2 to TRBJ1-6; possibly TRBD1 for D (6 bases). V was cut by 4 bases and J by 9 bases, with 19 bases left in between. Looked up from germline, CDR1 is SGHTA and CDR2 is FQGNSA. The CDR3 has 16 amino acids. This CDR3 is CASSSFTGLNGSPLHF. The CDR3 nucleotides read TGTGCCAGCAGCTCCTTTACAGGGCTTAACGGTTCACCCCTCCACTTT.

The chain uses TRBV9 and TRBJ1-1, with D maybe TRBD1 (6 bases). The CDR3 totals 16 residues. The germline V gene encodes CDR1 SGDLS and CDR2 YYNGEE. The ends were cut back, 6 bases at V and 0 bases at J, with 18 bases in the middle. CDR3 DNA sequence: TGTGCCAGCAACCCAGGGGTCGGCTTCCTGAACACTGAAGCTTTCTTT. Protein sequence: CASNPGVGFLNTEAFF.

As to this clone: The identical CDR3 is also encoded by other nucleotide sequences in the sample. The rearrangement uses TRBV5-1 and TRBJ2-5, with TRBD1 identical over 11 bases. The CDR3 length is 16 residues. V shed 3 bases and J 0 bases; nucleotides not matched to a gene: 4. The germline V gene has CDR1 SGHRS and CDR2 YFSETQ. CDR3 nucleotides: TGCGCCAGCAGCTCCGGGACAGGGGGGTACCAAGAGACCCAGTACTTC. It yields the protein CASSSGTGGYQETQYF.

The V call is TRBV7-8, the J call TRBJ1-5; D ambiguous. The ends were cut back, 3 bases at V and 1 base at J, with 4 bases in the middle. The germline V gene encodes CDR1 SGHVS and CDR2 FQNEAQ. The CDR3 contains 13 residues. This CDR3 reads CASSFQSNQPQHF. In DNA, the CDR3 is TGTGCCAGCAGCTTCCAGAGCAATCAGCCCCAGCATTTT. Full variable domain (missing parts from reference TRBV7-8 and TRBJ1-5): GAGVSQSPRYKVAKRGQDVALRCDPISGHVSLFWYQQALGQGPEFLTYFQNEAQLDKSGLPSDRFFAERPEGSVSTLKIQRTQQEDSAVYLCASSFQSNQPQHFGDGTRLSIL.

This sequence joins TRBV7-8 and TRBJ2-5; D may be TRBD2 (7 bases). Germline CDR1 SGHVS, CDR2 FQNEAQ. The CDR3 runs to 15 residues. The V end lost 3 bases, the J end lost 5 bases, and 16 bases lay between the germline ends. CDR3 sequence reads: CASSLIGGPGETQYF. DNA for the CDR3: TGTGCCAGCAGCTTGATCGGGGGGCCGGGGGAGACCCAGTACTTC.

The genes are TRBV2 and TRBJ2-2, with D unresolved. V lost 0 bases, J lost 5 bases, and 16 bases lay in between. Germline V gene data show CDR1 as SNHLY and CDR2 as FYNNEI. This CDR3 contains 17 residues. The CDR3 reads CASSEASWLVETGELFF. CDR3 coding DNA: TGTGCCAGCAGTGAAGCGTCCTGGCTTGTAGAAACCGGGGAGCTGTTTTTT.

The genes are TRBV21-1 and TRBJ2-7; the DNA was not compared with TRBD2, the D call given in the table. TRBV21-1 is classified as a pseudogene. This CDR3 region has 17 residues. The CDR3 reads CASSKSQSTSEPYEQYF. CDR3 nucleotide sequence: TGTGCCAGCAGCAAATCCCAGTCGACTAGCGAACCCTACGAGCAGTACTTC.

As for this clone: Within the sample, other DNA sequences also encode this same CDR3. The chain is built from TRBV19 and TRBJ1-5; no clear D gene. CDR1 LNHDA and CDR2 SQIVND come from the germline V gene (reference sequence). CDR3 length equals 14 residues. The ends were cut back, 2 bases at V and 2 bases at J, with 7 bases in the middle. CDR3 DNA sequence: TGTGCCAGTAGTATAAACACCGGCAATCAGCCCCAGCATTTT. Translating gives CASSINTGNQPQHF.

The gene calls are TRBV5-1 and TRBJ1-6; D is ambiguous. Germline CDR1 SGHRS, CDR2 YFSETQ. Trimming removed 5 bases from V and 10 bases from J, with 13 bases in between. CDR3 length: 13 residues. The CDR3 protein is CASSPDRRSPLHF. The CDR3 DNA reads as TGCGCCAGCAGTCCGGACCGTCGGTCACCCCTCCACTTT.

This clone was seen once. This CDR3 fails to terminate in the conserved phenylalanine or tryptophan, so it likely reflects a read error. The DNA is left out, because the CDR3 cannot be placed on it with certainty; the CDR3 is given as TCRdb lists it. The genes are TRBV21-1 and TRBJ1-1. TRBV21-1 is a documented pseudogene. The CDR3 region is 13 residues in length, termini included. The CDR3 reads CASSKCPEGRILD.

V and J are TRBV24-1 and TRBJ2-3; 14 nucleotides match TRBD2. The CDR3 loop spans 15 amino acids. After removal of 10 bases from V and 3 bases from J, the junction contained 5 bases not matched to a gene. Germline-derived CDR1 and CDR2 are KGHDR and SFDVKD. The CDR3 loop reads CATGTSGGLTDTQYF. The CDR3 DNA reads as TGTGCCACGGGGACTAGCGGGGGCCTTACAGATACGCAGTATTTT.

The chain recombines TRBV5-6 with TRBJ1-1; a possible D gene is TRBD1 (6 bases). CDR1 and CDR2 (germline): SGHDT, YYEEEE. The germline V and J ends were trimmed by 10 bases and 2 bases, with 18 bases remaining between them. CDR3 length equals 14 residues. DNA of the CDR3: TGTGCCGGCACCTACGGACAGCCTAACACTGAAGCTTTCTTT. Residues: CAGTYGQPNTEAFF.

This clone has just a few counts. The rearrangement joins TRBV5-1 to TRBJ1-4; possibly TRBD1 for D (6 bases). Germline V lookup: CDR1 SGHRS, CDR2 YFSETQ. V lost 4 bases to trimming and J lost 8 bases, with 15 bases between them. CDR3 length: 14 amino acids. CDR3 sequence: CASSILDRQEKLFF. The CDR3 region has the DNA TGCGCCAGCAGCATCTTGGACAGACAAGAAAAACTGTTTTTT. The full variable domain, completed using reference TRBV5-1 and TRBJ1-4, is KAGVTQTPRYLIKTRGQQVTLSCSPISGHRSVSWYQQTPGQGLQFLFEYFSETQRNKGNFPGRFSGRQFSNSRSEMNVSTLELGDSALYLCASSILDRQEKLFFGSGTQLSVL.

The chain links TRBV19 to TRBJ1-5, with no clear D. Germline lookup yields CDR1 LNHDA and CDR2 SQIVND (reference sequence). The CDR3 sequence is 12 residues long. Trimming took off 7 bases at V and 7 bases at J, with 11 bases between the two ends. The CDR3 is CASNPTGQPQHF. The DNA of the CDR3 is TGTGCCAGTAACCCCACGGGGCAGCCCCAGCATTTT.

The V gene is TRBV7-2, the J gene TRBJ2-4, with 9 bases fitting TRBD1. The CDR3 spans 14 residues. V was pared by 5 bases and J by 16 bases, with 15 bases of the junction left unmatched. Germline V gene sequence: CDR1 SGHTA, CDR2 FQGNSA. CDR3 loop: CASSADRGEVIYYF. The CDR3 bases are TGTGCCAGCAGCGCCGACAGGGGGGAGGTAATCTACTACTTC.

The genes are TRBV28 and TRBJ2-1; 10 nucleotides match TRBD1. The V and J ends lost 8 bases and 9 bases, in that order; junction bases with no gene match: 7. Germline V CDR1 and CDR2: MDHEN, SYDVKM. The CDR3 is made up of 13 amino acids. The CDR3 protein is CASGGQGKTEQFF. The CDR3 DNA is TGTGCCAGCGGGGGACAGGGGAAAACTGAGCAGTTCTTC.

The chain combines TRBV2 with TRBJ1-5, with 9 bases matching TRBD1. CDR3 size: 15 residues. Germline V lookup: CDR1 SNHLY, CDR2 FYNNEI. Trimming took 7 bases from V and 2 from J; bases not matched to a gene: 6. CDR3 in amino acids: CASTTDRGGNQPQHF. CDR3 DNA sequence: TGTGCCAGCACTACCGACAGGGGGGGCAATCAGCCCCAGCATTTT.

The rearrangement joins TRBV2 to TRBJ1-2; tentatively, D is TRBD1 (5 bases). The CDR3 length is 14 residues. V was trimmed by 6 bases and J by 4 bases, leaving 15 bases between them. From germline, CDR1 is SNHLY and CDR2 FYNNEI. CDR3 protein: CASRRRDTGYGYTF. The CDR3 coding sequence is TGTGCCAGCAGGAGAAGGGATACAGGCTATGGCTACACCTTC.

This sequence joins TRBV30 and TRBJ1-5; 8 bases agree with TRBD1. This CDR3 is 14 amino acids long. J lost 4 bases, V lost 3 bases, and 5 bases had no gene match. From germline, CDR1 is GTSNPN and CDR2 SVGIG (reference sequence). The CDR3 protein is CAWRADRENQPQHF. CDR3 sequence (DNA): TGTGCCTGGAGAGCGGACAGGGAGAATCAGCCCCAGCATTTT.

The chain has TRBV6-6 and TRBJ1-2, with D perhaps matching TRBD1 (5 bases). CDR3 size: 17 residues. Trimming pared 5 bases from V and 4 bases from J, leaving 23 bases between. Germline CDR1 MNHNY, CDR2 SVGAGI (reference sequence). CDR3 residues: CASSPQDSSPILYGYTF. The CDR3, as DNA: TGTGCCAGCAGTCCACAGGACTCTTCCCCCATACTCTATGGCTACACCTTC.

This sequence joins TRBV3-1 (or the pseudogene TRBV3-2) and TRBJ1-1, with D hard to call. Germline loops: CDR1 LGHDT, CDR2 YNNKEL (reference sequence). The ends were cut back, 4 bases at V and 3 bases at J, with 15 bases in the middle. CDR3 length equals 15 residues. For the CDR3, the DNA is TGTGCCAGCAGCCCCTTGGGAGGTGAGGACACTGAAGCTTTCTTT. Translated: CASSPLGGEDTEAFF.

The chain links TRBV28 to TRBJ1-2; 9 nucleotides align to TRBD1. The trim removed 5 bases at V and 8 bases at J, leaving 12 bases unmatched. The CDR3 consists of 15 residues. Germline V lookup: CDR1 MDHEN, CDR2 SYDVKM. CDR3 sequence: CASSPEGQGTKGYTF. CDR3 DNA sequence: TGTGCCAGCAGTCCAGAAGGACAGGGGACGAAGGGCTACACCTTC.

CDR3 DNA sequence: TGCGCCAGCAGCCAAGATTTGGGAGGGGCCCGTCAGCCCCAGCATTTT. Protein product: CASSQDLGGARQPQHF. V gene TRBV4-3 combines with J gene TRBJ1-5; TRBD1 is a possible D gene (5 bases). Germline V gene sequence: CDR1 LGHNA, CDR2 YSLEER. V was pared by 0 bases and J by 6 bases, with 15 bases between. This CDR3 has 16 residues.